This TCR beta chain derives from a study of blood T cell repertoires in COVID-19. The protocol was immunoSEQ multiplex PCR, while the TCRdb copy is restricted to in-frame clones and leaves out a portion. The sample lists approximately 270,000 clones, approximately 85% occurring once. CDR3 size: 17 residues. After removal of 1 base from V and 2 bases from J, the junction contained 5 bases not matched to a gene. The germline V gene has CDR1 LGHDT and CDR2 YNNKEL (reference sequence). Clinical histories supplied by participants themselves formed the basis of cohort assignment. This clonotype was sampled from a woman in her 50s who had recovered from COVID-19. Sequencing was done on a sample of PBMCs or T cells enriched from blood (not recorded which). The chain couples TRBV3-1 (or the pseudogene TRBV3-2) to TRBJ2-7, with 13 bases matching TRBD2. The CDR3 region is CASSQGPGLAGAYEQYF. The CDR3 bases are TGTGCCAGCAGCCAAGGCCCAGGACTAGCGGGAGCCTACGAGCAGTACTTC.